This paragraph reports one T cell receptor (beta chain). The length of the CDR3 is 15 residues. The ends lost 10 bases at V and 4 bases at J; junction bases unmatched: 11. Germline-derived CDR1 and CDR2 are MNHEY and SVGAGI. The data are from a study of blood T cell repertoires in COVID-19. Assay: immunoSEQ multiplex PCR; the TCRdb copy retains only in-frame clones and omits some. The sample has some 150,000 clones; 80% to 90% are singletons. Sequenced: peripheral blood. The V call is TRBV6-5, the J call TRBJ2-1; TRBD2 agrees at 9 bases. This receptor was obtained from a man in his fifties with active COVID-19. The DNA of the CDR3 is TGTGCCACAGGGCGGGCTAGCGGGGTATACAATGAGCAGTTCTTC. This encodes CATGRASGVYNEQFF.